This T cell receptor (beta chain) was captured in a study of shared clonotypes between healthy human individuals. General study results and limits: Non-shared clonotypes had lower generation probabilities than clonotypes shared by all four sorted-subset donors.

This clone was observed once. Its antigen is not identified. Splitting of CD4+ cells produced CD45RA+ naive and CD45RA-negative memory subsets. Methods used by the authors: ImmunoSEQ supplied junction-only sequences lacking quality scores, so filtering was different. Some clones are missing from TCRdb's copy, which holds only in-frame ones; the method was immunoSEQ multiplex PCR. V, J and clone size reflect that table, while D and trimming were determined from the DNA. The sample consists of over a million clones, over 95% of them appearing once. Sequenced: naive CD4+ T cells sorted from blood. Documented subset: CD45RA+ positively selected. This TCR was recovered from a man aged 30 to 45 in good health.

CDR3 in amino acids: CASRNRSGNTIYF. DNA for the CDR3: TGTGCCAGCAGAAATCGCTCTGGAAACACCATATATTTT. The genes are TRBV6-1 and TRBJ1-3; D unresolved. CDR3 size: 13 residues. The germline CDR1 and CDR2 sequences are MNHNS and SASEGT. Trimming cost V 6 bases and J 0 bases, with 6 bases left between them.